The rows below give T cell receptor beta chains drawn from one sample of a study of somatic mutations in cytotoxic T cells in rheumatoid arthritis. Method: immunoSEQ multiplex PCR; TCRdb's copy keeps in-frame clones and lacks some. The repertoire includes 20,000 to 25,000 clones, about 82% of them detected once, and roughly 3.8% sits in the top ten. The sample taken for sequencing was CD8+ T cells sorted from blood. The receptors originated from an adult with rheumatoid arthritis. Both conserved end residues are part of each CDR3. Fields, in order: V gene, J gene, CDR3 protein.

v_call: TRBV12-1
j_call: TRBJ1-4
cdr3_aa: CASSFGGPGTALNEKLFF

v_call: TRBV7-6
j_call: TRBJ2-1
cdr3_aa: CASSLGGGKRYNEQFF

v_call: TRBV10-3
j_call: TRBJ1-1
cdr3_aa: CAIRSDRDSTEAFF

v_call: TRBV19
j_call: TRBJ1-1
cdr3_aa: CASNAGNTEAFF

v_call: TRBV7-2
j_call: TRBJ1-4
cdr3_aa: CASSLAPRGYHEKLFF

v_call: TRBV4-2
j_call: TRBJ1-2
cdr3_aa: CASSQGAGSYGYTF

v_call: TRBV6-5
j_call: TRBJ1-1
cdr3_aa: CASTLSRGGNTEAFF

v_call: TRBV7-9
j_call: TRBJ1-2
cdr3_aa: CASSFMGYGYTF

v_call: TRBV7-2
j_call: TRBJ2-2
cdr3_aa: CASTFFTGELFF

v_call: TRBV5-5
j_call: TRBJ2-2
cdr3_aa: CASSFGLAGYNTGELFF

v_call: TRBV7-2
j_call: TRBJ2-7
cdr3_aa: CASSLGGQPFSYEQYF

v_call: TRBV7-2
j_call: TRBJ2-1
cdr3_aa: CASSLAWDRIIYNEQFF

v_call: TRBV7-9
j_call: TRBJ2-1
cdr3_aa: CASSHLAGGPDEQFF

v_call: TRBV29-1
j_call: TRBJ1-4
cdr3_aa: CSVEGSRDQGEKLFF

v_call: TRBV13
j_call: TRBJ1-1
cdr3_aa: CASSSLSNTEAFF

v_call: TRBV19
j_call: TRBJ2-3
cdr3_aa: CASTSASTDTQYF

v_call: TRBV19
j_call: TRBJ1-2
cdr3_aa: CASSIPALGFGYTF

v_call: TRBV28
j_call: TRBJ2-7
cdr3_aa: CASSTYRREAYEQYF

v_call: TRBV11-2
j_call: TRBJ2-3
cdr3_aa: CASSSPTIPSTDTQYF

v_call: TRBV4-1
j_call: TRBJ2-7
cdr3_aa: CASSPQLQGYEQYF

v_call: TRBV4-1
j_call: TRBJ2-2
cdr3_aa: CASSQDPGFAGELFF

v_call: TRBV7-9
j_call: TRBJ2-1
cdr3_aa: CASSRQGGEYNEQFF

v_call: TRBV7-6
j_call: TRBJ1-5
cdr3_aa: CASSAGTANQPQHF

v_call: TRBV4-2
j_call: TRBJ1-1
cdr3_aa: CASSHGQYTEAFF

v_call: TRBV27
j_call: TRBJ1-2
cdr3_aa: CASSLNRDRVGYTF

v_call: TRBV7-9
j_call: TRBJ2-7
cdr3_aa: CASSAWGHYEQYF

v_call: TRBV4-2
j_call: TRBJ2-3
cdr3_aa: CASSRGQRGRGDTQYF

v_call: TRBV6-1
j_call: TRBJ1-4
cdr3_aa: CASSVGNYEKLFF

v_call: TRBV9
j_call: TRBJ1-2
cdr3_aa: CASSEGGAPYGYTF

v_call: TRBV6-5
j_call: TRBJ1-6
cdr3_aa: CASSLDRGHNSPLHF

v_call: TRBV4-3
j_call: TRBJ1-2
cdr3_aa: CASSLARTGGNYGYTF

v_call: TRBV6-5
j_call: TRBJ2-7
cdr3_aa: CASSYYRFDEQYF

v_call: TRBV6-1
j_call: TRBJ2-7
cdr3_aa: CASSELGRSYEQYF

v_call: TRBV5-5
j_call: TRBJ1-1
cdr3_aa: CASSLEGFLGTEAFF

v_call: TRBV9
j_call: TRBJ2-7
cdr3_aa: CASSVEAGGASYEQYF

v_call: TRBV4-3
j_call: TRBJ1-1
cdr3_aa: CASSPRSRLPNTEAFF

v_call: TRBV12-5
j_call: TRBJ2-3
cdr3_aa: CASGLGGRLTDTQYF

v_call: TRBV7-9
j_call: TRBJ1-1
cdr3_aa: CASSDGLNTEAFF

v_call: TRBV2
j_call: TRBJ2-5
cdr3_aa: CASSDRVGETQYF

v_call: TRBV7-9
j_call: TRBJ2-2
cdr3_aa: CASSHEGQGARGELFF

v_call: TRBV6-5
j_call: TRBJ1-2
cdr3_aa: CASTGGNYGYTF

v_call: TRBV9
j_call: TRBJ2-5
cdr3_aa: CASSPGTSETQYF

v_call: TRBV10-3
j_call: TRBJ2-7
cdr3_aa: CAISDGGAYEQYF

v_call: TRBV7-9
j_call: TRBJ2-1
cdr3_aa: CASSAPSGLAGGEQFF

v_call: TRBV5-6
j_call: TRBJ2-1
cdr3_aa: CASSLSLAGAFREQFF

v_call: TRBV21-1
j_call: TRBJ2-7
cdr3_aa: CASRETSGGAEAYEQYF